The 3 T cell receptor beta chains in this list originate from one sample, sequenced in a study of blood T cell repertoires in COVID-19. Only in-frame clones appear in the TCRdb table, and some are missing; sequencing was by immunoSEQ multiplex PCR. The sample comprises a few hundred thousand clones, about four fifths of which are singletons, and approximately 2.5% rests with the top ten. Sequencing used peripheral blood. Source of these receptors: a woman aged 55-69 years with acute or convalescent COVID-19.

In this sample, this clone turned up once. The chain links TRBV13 to TRBJ2-2, with 7 bases lining up with TRBD1. V lost 1 base and J lost 4; bases outside the gene matches: 6. The CDR3 consists of 16 residues. Per germline, CDR1 PRHDT and CDR2 FYEKMQ (reference sequence). The CDR3 sequence: CASSLEGGRTTGELFF. The CDR3 nucleotides read TGTGCCAGCAGCTTAGAAGGGGGCAGAACCACCGGGGAGCTGTTTTTT.

The chain employs TRBV28 and TRBJ2-1; no definite D call. CDR1 is MDHEN, CDR2 SYDVKM, per germline. The CDR3 is 12 amino acids. Trimming left V 3 bases short and J 4 bases short, with 4 bases between. CDR3: CASSFLYNEQFF. The CDR3 nucleotides read TGTGCCAGCAGTTTTTTATACAATGAGCAGTTCTTC. Full variable domain (outside the CDR3, taken from reference TRBV28 and TRBJ2-1): DVKVTQSSRYLVKRTGEKVFLECVQDMDHENMFWYRQDPGLGLRLIYFSYDVKMKEKGDIPEGYSVSREKKERFSLILESASTNQTSMYLCASSFLYNEQFFGPGTRLTVL.

The chain employs TRBV7-2 and TRBJ1-6; a weak D match, TRBD1 (6 bases). The CDR3 extends over 14 amino acids. The V gene's germline CDR1 is SGHTA and CDR2 FQGNSA. Trimming pared 4 bases from V and 7 bases from J, leaving 11 bases between. The CDR3 DNA reads TGTGCCAGCAGCTCCCGACAGGCAAATTCACCCCTCCACTTT. Translated: CASSSRQANSPLHF.